The 10 T cell receptor beta chains listed next were all sequenced from one sample in a study of pediatric ulcerative colitis (dated by TCRdb to the late 2010s). Receptors were amplified or captured by the immunoSEQ multiplex PCR assay. TCRdb carries this immuneACCESS record with in-frame sequences only. Its versions omit some clonotypes, under half of them owing to an unresolved V gene in the studies checked, with the rest unexplained. Within this sample are about 14,000 clones, with 85% to 90% of them counted one time only. Approximately 0.92% of the sample rests with the top ten. Sequenced: blood. These receptors came from a boy aged 5 to 17 with moderate ulcerative colitis.

The chain links TRBV18 to TRBJ2-5; the match to TRBD2 covers 7 bases. V gave up 1 base and J gave up 1 base; unmatched junction bases: 6. The CDR3 length is 16 residues. CDR1 and CDR2 (germline): KGHSH, LQKENI. For the CDR3, the DNA is TGTGCCAGCTCACCACTGAGCGGGGCTCTCCAAGAGACCCAGTACTTC. As protein: CASSPLSGALQETQYF.

This chain connects TRBV6-1 to TRBJ1-1; 9 nucleotides agree with TRBD1. Losses at the gene ends were 7 bases for V and 2 bases for J; bases not matched to a gene: 5. Germline CDR1 MNHNS, CDR2 SASEGT. The CDR3 spans 14 residues. The CDR3 nucleotides read TGTGCCAGCATTACAGGGGGCCTAAACACTGAAGCTTTCTTT. It yields the protein CASITGGLNTEAFF.

This clone has just one count. V usage is TRBV9 and J usage is TRBJ2-1, with no clear D. Germline assignment: CDR1 SGDLS and CDR2 YYNGEE. V gave up 3 bases and J gave up 5 bases, with 6 bases separating them. The CDR3 has 12 amino acids. CDR3 in amino acids: CASSGAHNEQFF. The CDR3 bases are TGTGCCAGCAGCGGAGCACACAATGAGCAGTTCTTC.

The V and J genes are TRBV7-9 and TRBJ1-5; D not certain. V shed 1 base and J shed 2 bases, with 18 bases lying between them. This CDR3 has 18 residues. Germline CDR1 and CDR2: SEHNR and FQNEAQ (reference sequence). In nucleotides, the CDR3 is TGTGCCAGCAGCTTAGTCCACGCCTTGGACGGACGCAATCAGCCCCAGCATTTT. Its translation: CASSLVHALDGRNQPQHF. Supplemented by reference TRBV7-9 and TRBJ1-5, the full variable domain reads DTGVSQNPRHKITKRGQNVTFRCDPISEHNRLYWYRQTLGQGPEFLTYFQNEAQLEKSRLLSDRFSAERPKGSFSTLEIQRTEQGDSAMYLCASSLVHALDGRNQPQHFGDGTRLSIL.

The chain joins TRBV5-6 to TRBJ2-1; D is unresolved. Germline values: CDR1 SGHDT, CDR2 YYEEEE. The CDR3 contains 13 residues. Trimming removed 0 bases from V and 6 bases from J, with 7 bases in between. The CDR3, as DNA: TGTGCCAGCAGCTTGGGGACGACCAATGAGCAGTTCTTC. As protein: CASSLGTTNEQFF.

The chain carries TRBV6-5 and TRBJ2-2, with 7 nucleotides matching TRBD1. Trimming took 5 bases from V and 6 from J; bases not matched to a gene: 6. The CDR3 has 14 residues. Looked up from germline, CDR1 is MNHEY and CDR2 is SVGAGI. CDR3: CASSHQGVPGELFF. Here the CDR3 DNA reads TGTGCCAGCAGTCATCAGGGGGTCCCCGGGGAGCTGTTTTTT.

The J gene is TRBJ2-7, the V gene TRBV7-6; 8 positions match TRBD1. The CDR3 loop spans 13 amino acids. Germline CDR1 is SGHVS and CDR2 is FNYEAQ. V lost 3 bases, J lost 3 bases, and 1 base stayed unmatched. The chain's CDR3 is CASSFGQGYEQYF. The CDR3 coding sequence is TGTGCCAGCAGCTTTGGACAGGGCTACGAGCAGTACTTC.

The rearrangement joins TRBV27 to TRBJ2-1; TRBD2 matches 7 bases. The ends lost 10 bases at V and 4 bases at J; junction bases unmatched: 13. The CDR3 runs to 15 residues. CDR1 is MNHEY and CDR2 is SMNVEV in the germline V gene (reference sequence). DNA for the CDR3: TGTGCCACACGACCGGGAACTAGCGATTACAATGAGCAGTTCTTC. Its protein is CATRPGTSDYNEQFF.

The rearrangement joins TRBV7-9 to TRBJ2-1, with 14 bases identical to TRBD2. The CDR3 is 16 amino acids. Looked up from germline, CDR1 is SEHNR and CDR2 is FQNEAQ (reference sequence). Trimming took 4 bases from V and 7 from J; bases not matched to a gene: 6. CDR3 DNA: TGTGCCAGCAGCTCGCCCGGGACTAGCGGGAGAAATGAGCAGTTCTTC. The encoded protein is CASSSPGTSGRNEQFF.

The chain employs TRBV10-3 and TRBJ2-2; D possibly uses TRBD1 or TRBD2 (7 bases each). This CDR3 region has 14 residues. Between the trimmed V and J ends, which lost 8 bases and 7 bases, there was a span of 17 bases. Germline CDR1 reads ENHRY; CDR2 reads SYGVKD. CDR3: CAIGPGGLSGELFF. In DNA form, the CDR3 reads TGTGCCATCGGCCCAGGGGGACTAAGCGGGGAGCTGTTTTTT.